This T cell receptor beta chain was sequenced during a study of monozygotic twins with inflammatory bowel disease. TCRdb re-called the 5' RACE reads; every CDR3 protein appears as one record, without DNA. This repertoire includes fewer than 400,000 distinct CDR3 sequences. Points from the study as a whole: No detectable difference in repertoire similarity separated concordant from discordant twins, possibly as a result of limited power.

Remarks on this clonotype: Antigen unknown.

The CDR3 length is 16 residues. Germline CDR1 reads SGHRS; CDR2 reads YFSETQ. The receptor was derived from a human donor with ulcerative colitis or Crohn's disease, or a healthy co-twin of an affected twin (not recorded which). The gene calls are TRBV5-1 and TRBJ1-6; as DNA is missing, the TRBD1 call by TCRdb cannot be tested. Sequencing was carried out using blood. CDR3 residues: CASSLLQGRDNSPLHF.